Detailed here is one TCR beta chain. The data were obtained in a study of blood T cell repertoires in COVID-19. Study details: Whether acute or convalescent, the COVID-19 samples came from the United States, Italy and Spain. In each case, the material was cDNA or gDNA derived from T cells, B-cell-depleted T cells, or PBMCs.

Under the authors' procedure: The assay estimated nucleated cells by amplifying reference gene primers. TCRdb's copy holds only in-frame clones and misses some; the assay was immunoSEQ multiplex PCR. That table furnishes V, J and clone size, whereas the DNA furnished D and trimming. The table includes approximately 270,000 clones, around 88% detected once. V was shortened by 4 bases and J by 0 bases, with 16 bases between the two germline ends. The CDR3 has 16 amino acids. Looked up from germline, CDR1 is SGHKS and CDR2 is YYEKEE (reference sequence). The sample taken for sequencing was peripheral blood. The chain couples TRBV5-5 to TRBJ1-2; the D gene is possibly TRBD1 (5 bases). This sequence was found in a man younger than 45 with acute or convalescent COVID-19. CDR3 DNA sequence: TGTGCCAGCAGCCAGGGACTCACGAAAGCTAACTATGGCTACACCTTC. This sequence encodes CASSQGLTKANYGYTF.